Detailed here is one T cell receptor beta chain. The data stem from a study of OX40 agonist ivuxolimab in advanced cancers. The table came from immunoSEQ multiplex PCR; TCRdb's copy has only in-frame clones and leaves some out. The sample holds tens of thousands of clones, roughly 92% seen once. V was trimmed by 1 base and J by 8 bases, leaving 20 bases between them. The CDR3 is 16 residues long. Per germline, CDR1 SEHNR and CDR2 FQNEAQ (reference sequence). This specimen was CD4+ or CD8+ T cells sorted from blood, taken in a trial of the OX40 agonist ivuxolimab. The chain couples TRBV7-9 to TRBJ1-2, with D possibly matching TRBD1 (5 bases). The source of this sequence is an adult with an advanced solid tumor such as melanoma, head and neck, liver or kidney cancer. CDR3 region: CASSLGLEWGLDGYTF. The CDR3 DNA reads TGTGCCAGCAGCTTAGGTCTAGAGTGGGGCTTGGACGGCTACACCTTC. Drawing the rest from reference TRBV7-9 and TRBJ1-2, the complete variable domain is DTGVSQNPRHKITKRGQNVTFRCDPISEHNRLYWYRQTLGQGPEFLTYFQNEAQLEKSRLLSDRFSAERPKGSFSTLEIQRTEQGDSAMYLCASSLGLEWGLDGYTFGSGTRLTVV.